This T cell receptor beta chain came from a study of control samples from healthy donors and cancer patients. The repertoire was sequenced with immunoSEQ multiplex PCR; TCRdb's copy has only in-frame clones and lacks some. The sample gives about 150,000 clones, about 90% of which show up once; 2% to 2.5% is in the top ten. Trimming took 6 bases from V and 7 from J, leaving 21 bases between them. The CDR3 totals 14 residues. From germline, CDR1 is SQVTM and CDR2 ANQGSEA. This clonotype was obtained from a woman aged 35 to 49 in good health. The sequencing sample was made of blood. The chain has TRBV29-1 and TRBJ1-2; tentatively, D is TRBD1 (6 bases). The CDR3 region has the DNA TGCAGCGTGGGGGGCACGGGGACATCGGGTGGCTACACCTTC. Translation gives CSVGGTGTSGGYTF.